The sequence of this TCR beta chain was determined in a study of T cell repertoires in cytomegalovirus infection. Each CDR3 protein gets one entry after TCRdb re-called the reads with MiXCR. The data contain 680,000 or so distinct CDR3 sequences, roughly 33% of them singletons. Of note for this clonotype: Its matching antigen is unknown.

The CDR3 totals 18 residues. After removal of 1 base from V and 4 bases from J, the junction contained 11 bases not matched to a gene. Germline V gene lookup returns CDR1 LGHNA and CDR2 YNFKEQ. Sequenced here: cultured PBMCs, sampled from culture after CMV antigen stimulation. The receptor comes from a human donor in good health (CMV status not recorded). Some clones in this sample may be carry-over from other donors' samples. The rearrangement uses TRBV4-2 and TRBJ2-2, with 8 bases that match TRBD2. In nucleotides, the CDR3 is TGTGCCAGCAGCCAAGCGGATGTTGGGCGGGGGGCCACCGGGGAGCTGTTTTTT. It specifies CASSQADVGRGATGELFF.